Listed here are 29 T cell receptor beta chains from one sample, sequenced in a study of blood T cell repertoires in COVID-19 (TCRdb year 2020). The library was produced with the immunoSEQ multiplex PCR assay. TCRdb took this table from immuneACCESS and kept in-frame rearrangements with V and J called. Such tables lack part of the clones; where checked against another copy, unresolved V genes explain under half of the gap, and the rest is unexplained. The table for this sample lists about 32,000 clones; approximately 93% of them were counted only once. Over 0.7% of the sample is in the top ten clones. The source material was peripheral blood. These receptors came from a male donor with active COVID-19.

The V and J genes are TRBV10-2 and TRBJ2-1; 12 positions match TRBD2. V lost 7 bases and J lost 7; bases outside the gene matches: 2. The CDR3 contains 13 residues. From germline, CDR1 is WSHSY and CDR2 SAAADI. In DNA form, the CDR3 reads TGCGCCAGCACCGGGACTAGCGGGAATGAGCAGTTCTTC. It yields the protein CASTGTSGNEQFF.

V gene TRBV20-1 combines with J gene TRBJ2-1; perhaps TRBD1 as D (6 bases). Germline V gene lookup returns CDR1 DFQATT and CDR2 SNEGSKA (reference sequence). V was trimmed by 3 bases and J by 7 bases, leaving 16 bases between them. This CDR3 comprises 14 residues. CDR3 amino acids: CSASSQGFWNEQFF. Here the CDR3 DNA reads TGCAGTGCTAGTAGTCAGGGGTTTTGGAATGAGCAGTTCTTC.

The chain employs TRBV6-5 and TRBJ2-5, with TRBD1 as a possible D gene (6 bases). Germline V CDR1 and CDR2: MNHEY, SVGAGI. This CDR3 region has 14 residues. V was pared by 6 bases and J by 5 bases, with 16 bases between. CDR3 DNA sequence: TGTGCCAGCAGGCGCTACGGGACATCGGAGACCCAGTACTTC. Translation: CASRRYGTSETQYF.

This chain links TRBV6-2 or TRBV6-3 with TRBJ2-4; tentative D call: TRBD1 (5 bases). The CDR3 has 16 amino acids. Trimming removed 3 bases from V and 0 bases from J, with 12 bases in between. Germline assignment: CDR1 MNHEY and CDR2 SVGEGT. This CDR3 reads CASSYQGGLAKNIQYF. The CDR3 DNA sequence: TGTGCCAGCAGTTATCAGGGTGGGTTAGCCAAAAACATTCAGTACTTC.

The V and J genes are TRBV4-1 and TRBJ2-5, with D hard to call. This CDR3 is built from 16 residues. Trimming left V 1 base short and J 5 bases short, with 17 bases between. Germline V gene lookup returns CDR1 MGHRA and CDR2 YSYEKL. For the CDR3, the DNA is TGCGCCAGCAGCCAAGGGTCCCACCGCGGAAGGGAGACCCAGTACTTC. As protein: CASSQGSHRGRETQYF.

The gene calls are TRBV7-2 and TRBJ2-1; the match to TRBD2 covers 11 bases. The CDR3 has 15 residues. In germline, CDR1 is SGHTA, CDR2 FQGNSA. The junction had 6 bases not matched to a gene; V was cut back by 3 bases and J by 8 bases. The chain's CDR3 is CASSLGSGGAYEQFF. The CDR3 coding sequence is TGTGCCAGCAGCTTGGGTAGCGGGGGGGCCTATGAGCAGTTCTTC.

V usage is TRBV7-8 and J usage is TRBJ1-5; 8 bases map to TRBD1. The germline gives CDR1 SGHVS, CDR2 FQNEAQ. With 3 bases clipped from V and 3 bases from J, the junction kept 16 bases outside the gene matches. This CDR3 contains 19 residues. The CDR3 sequence: CASSFGSETGVSLNQPQHF. CDR3 DNA: TGTGCCAGCAGCTTCGGGAGCGAGACAGGGGTCTCCCTCAATCAGCCCCAGCATTTT.

This chain joins TRBV7-8 and TRBJ1-1; possibly TRBD1 for D (6 bases). CDR1 is SGHVS and CDR2 is FQNEAQ in the germline V gene. The V gene lost 5 bases and the J gene lost 10 bases, with 17 bases spanning the gap. This CDR3 has 13 amino acids. CDR3 sequence: CASSIGGTGRAFF. In DNA, the CDR3 is TGTGCCAGCAGCATAGGGGGTACAGGGAGAGCTTTCTTT.

The rearrangement joins TRBV6-2 or TRBV6-3 to TRBJ1-5; 8 bases map to TRBD1. This CDR3 is 16 amino acids long. V shed 5 bases and J 2 bases; nucleotides not matched to a gene: 8. The V gene's germline CDR1 is MNHEY and CDR2 SVGEGT. The CDR3 spells CASSPWTGRGNQPQHF. CDR3 sequence (DNA): TGTGCCAGCAGTCCCTGGACAGGGCGAGGCAATCAGCCCCAGCATTTT.

V and J are TRBV18 and TRBJ2-7, with a weak D call TRBD2 (7 bases). The length of the CDR3 is 15 residues. The V gene lost 1 base and the J gene lost 2 bases, with 12 bases spanning the gap. From germline, CDR1 is KGHSH and CDR2 LQKENI. CDR3 in DNA: TGTGCCAGCTCACCACTTCTAGGGGGGGCCTACGAGCAGTACTTC. Protein: CASSPLLGGAYEQYF.

CDR3 residues: CATSDPLGTGDDTQYF. The CDR3 DNA follows: TGTGCCACCAGTGATCCCCTCGGGACAGGGGACGATACGCAGTATTTT. This sequence joins TRBV24-1 and TRBJ2-3; TRBD1 agrees at 10 bases. This CDR3 has 16 amino acids. Germline V gene lookup returns CDR1 KGHDR and CDR2 SFDVKD. Trimming took 3 bases from V and 6 from J; bases not matched to a gene: 8.

CDR3 sequence (DNA): TGTGCCATCAGTGAGGCCCGGGAGCCCTATGGCTACACCTTC. Translating it yields CAISEAREPYGYTF. The chain carries TRBV10-3 and TRBJ1-2; no firm D call. CDR3 length: 14 amino acids. Germline CDR1 ENHRY, CDR2 SYGVKD. The germline V and J ends were trimmed by 2 bases and 4 bases, with 11 bases remaining between them.

The CDR3 DNA reads as TGTGCCATCAGGGAGGGACAGGGGGCATCCCTCCACTTT. Its protein product is CAIREGQGASLHF. This sequence joins TRBV10-3 and TRBJ1-6; TRBD1 matches 12 bases. V shed 6 bases, J shed 14 bases, and the junction held 5 bases outside the gene matches. The germline V gene encodes CDR1 ENHRY and CDR2 SYGVKD. CDR3 length: 13 residues.

This chain links TRBV15 with TRBJ2-1; 8 bases are a match to TRBD1. The germline gives CDR1 LNHNV, CDR2 YYDKDF (reference sequence). CDR3 size: 17 residues. V dropped 0 bases and J dropped 13; count of bases not matched to a gene: 17. This CDR3 is CATSREGRGRGQSSQFF. For the CDR3, the DNA is TGTGCCACCAGCAGAGAAGGACGGGGCAGGGGGCAATCATCCCAGTTCTTC.

The rearrangement uses TRBV4-2 and TRBJ1-2; tentative D call: TRBD1 (5 bases). The germline V gene encodes CDR1 LGHNA and CDR2 YNFKEQ. Trimming removed 3 bases from V and 5 bases from J, with 10 bases in between. The CDR3 totals 13 residues. The CDR3: CASSHGGKYGYTF. The CDR3 coding sequence is TGTGCCAGCAGCCACGGGGGGAAGTATGGCTACACCTTC.

V gene TRBV29-1 combines with J gene TRBJ2-3, with 9 bases that match TRBD1. The CDR3 covers 14 residues. CDR1 is SQVTM and CDR2 is ANQGSEA in the germline V gene. The junction had 10 bases not matched to a gene; V was cut back by 7 bases and J by 5 bases. CDR3 coding DNA: TGCAGCGCTGAGCGAAGGGACAGGGAAGATACGCAGTATTTT. Translation: CSAERRDREDTQYF.

The chain has TRBV18 and TRBJ2-7; weak D call: TRBD2 (6 bases). The germline V gene has CDR1 KGHSH and CDR2 LQKENI. CDR3 length equals 12 residues. V was cut by 6 bases and J by 6 bases, with 12 bases left in between. This CDR3 reads CASSPIGGEQYF. The DNA of the CDR3 is TGTGCCAGCTCCCCAATCGGGGGCGAGCAGTACTTC.

The chain combines TRBV5-5 with TRBJ2-3; D remains ambiguous. CDR1 is SGHKS, CDR2 YYEKEE, per germline (reference sequence). This CDR3 has 15 residues. V lost 4 bases, J lost 0 bases, and 12 bases lay in between. The chain's CDR3 is CASSPTGASTDTQYF. DNA of the CDR3: TGTGCCAGCAGCCCTACCGGTGCTAGCACAGATACGCAGTATTTT.

The J gene is TRBJ1-2, the V gene TRBV5-1, with a tentative D call TRBD1 (5 bases). This CDR3 is 15 amino acids long. Germline lookup yields CDR1 SGHRS and CDR2 YFSETQ. V was cut by 1 base and J by 4 bases, with 14 bases left in between. As DNA, the CDR3 is TGCGCCAGCAGCTTGAGCGTCAGGGCTGGCTATGGCTACACCTTC. It yields the protein CASSLSVRAGYGYTF. Together with reference TRBV5-1 and TRBJ1-2, the CDR3 gives the full variable domain: KAGVTQTPRYLIKTRGQQVTLSCSPISGHRSVSWYQQTPGQGLQFLFEYFSETQRNKGNFPGRFSGRQFSNSRSEMNVSTLELGDSALYLCASSLSVRAGYGYTFGSGTRLTVV.

The rearrangement joins TRBV7-2 to TRBJ2-1; possibly TRBD2 for D (5 bases). Germline CDR1 reads SGHTA; CDR2 reads FQGNSA. The CDR3 totals 15 residues. Trimming removed 5 bases at V and 6 bases at J, with 17 bases between. The CDR3 reads CASSTQAGSFNEQFF. The CDR3 DNA reads as TGTGCCAGCAGCACCCAGGCGGGTAGTTTCAATGAGCAGTTCTTC.

V gene TRBV5-5 combines with J gene TRBJ2-5, with D maybe TRBD1 (6 bases). Germline lookup yields CDR1 SGHKS and CDR2 YYEKEE (reference sequence). V lost 0 bases to trimming and J lost 5 bases, with 14 bases between them. The CDR3 spans 15 residues. For the CDR3, the DNA is TGTGCCAGCAGCTTGGTGGCAGGGGTCGGGGAGACCCAGTACTTC. It encodes CASSLVAGVGETQYF.

This clone occurred once. The chain links TRBV27 to TRBJ1-2; 9 bases are a match to TRBD1. The junction had 4 bases not matched to a gene; V was cut back by 4 bases and J by 4 bases. Germline CDR1 is MNHEY and CDR2 is SMNVEV (reference sequence). CDR3 length equals 14 residues. CDR3 sequence: CASSYRQGGYGYTF. Written as DNA, the CDR3 is TGTGCCAGCAGTTACAGACAGGGGGGCTATGGCTACACCTTC.

V gene TRBV9 combines with J gene TRBJ2-3; D gene uncertain. The CDR3 has 15 amino acids. V shed 0 bases and J shed 1 base, with 9 bases lying between them. CDR1 is SGDLS, CDR2 YYNGEE, per germline. CDR3 amino acids: CASSVAGRRTDTQYF. CDR3 DNA: TGTGCCAGCAGCGTAGCTGGCCGCCGCACAGATACGCAGTATTTT.

For this clone: A junction end diverges from the germline sequence, so it may reflect a read error. V gene TRBV19 combines with J gene TRBJ1-6; 7 bases align to TRBD1. The germline V gene encodes CDR1 LNHDA and CDR2 SQIVND (reference sequence). This CDR3 is built from 14 residues. The CDR3 coding sequence is TGTGCCAGTAGAATAGGGACAGAAAATTCACCCCTCCACTTT. Translating it yields CASRIGTENSPLHF.

The rearrangement links TRBV6-1 to TRBJ1-1; D unresolved. V shed 7 bases and J shed 4 bases, with 7 bases lying between them. In germline, CDR1 is MNHNS, CDR2 SASEGT. The CDR3 runs 11 residues. The CDR3 here is CASTSGTEAFF. CDR3 in DNA: TGTGCCAGCACCTCCGGCACTGAAGCTTTCTTT.

The rearrangement links TRBV27 to TRBJ1-2, with 11 positions matching TRBD1. Germline CDR1 is MNHEY and CDR2 is SMNVEV (reference sequence). CDR3 length: 16 residues. J lost 7 bases, V lost 3 bases, and 10 bases had no gene match. For the CDR3, the DNA is TGTGCCAGCAGTTTCGATCCGGGACAGGGGGTTCGTGGCTACACCTTC. Its translation: CASSFDPGQGVRGYTF.

The chain couples TRBV2 to TRBJ2-3; TRBD2 matches 8 bases. The ends lost 7 bases at V and 0 bases at J; junction bases unmatched: 9. Looked up from germline, CDR1 is SNHLY and CDR2 is FYNNEI. This CDR3 is built from 16 residues. The CDR3 bases are TGTGCCAGCAAGAATCGCGGGGGGACTAGCACAGATACGCAGTATTTT. This gives the protein CASKNRGGTSTDTQYF.

The chain links TRBV2 to TRBJ2-1, with D maybe TRBD2 (6 bases). The CDR3 runs to 16 residues. CDR1 SNHLY and CDR2 FYNNEI come from the germline V gene. Trimming shortened V by 4 bases and J by 6 bases, and 19 bases separated the two germline ends. This CDR3 reads CASSVENPPGGNEQFF. CDR3 sequence (DNA): TGTGCCAGCAGTGTTGAGAATCCCCCCGGGGGCAATGAGCAGTTCTTC.

The chain carries TRBV11-3 and TRBJ2-2; 9 bases agree with TRBD1. The CDR3 is 16 amino acids. V gave up 3 bases and J gave up 6 bases; unmatched junction bases: 8. The germline V gene encodes CDR1 SGHNT and CDR2 YENEEA. CDR3 in amino acids: CASSLDRGRVAGELFF. The CDR3 bases are TGTGCCAGCAGCTTGGACAGGGGTCGAGTGGCCGGGGAGCTGTTTTTT.